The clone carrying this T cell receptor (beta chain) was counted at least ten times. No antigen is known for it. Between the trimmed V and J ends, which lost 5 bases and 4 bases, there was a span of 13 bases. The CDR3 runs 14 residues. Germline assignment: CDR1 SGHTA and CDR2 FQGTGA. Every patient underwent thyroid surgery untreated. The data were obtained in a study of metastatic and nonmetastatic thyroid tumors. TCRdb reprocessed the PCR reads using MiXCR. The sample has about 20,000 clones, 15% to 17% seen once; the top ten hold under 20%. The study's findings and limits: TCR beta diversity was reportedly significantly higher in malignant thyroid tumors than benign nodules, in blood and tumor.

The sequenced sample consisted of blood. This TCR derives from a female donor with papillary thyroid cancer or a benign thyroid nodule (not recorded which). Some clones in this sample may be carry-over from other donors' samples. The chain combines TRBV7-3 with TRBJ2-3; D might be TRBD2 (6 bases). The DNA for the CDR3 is TGTGCCAGCAGCAAAAGCGGGTTCGCAGATACGCAGTATTTT. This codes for CASSKSGFADTQYF.